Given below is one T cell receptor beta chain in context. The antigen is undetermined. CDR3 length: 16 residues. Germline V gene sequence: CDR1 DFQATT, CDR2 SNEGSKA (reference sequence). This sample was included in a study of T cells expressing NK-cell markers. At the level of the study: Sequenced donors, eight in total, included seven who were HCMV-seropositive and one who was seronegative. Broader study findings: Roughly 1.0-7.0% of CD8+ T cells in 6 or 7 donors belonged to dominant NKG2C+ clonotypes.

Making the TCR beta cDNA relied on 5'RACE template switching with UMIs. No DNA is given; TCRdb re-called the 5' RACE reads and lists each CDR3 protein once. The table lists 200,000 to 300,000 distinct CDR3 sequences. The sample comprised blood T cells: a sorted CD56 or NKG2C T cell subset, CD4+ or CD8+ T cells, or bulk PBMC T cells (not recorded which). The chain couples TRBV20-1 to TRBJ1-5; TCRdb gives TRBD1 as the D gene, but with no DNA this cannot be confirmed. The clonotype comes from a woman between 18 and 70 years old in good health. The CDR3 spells CSASARVRAGHQPQHF.